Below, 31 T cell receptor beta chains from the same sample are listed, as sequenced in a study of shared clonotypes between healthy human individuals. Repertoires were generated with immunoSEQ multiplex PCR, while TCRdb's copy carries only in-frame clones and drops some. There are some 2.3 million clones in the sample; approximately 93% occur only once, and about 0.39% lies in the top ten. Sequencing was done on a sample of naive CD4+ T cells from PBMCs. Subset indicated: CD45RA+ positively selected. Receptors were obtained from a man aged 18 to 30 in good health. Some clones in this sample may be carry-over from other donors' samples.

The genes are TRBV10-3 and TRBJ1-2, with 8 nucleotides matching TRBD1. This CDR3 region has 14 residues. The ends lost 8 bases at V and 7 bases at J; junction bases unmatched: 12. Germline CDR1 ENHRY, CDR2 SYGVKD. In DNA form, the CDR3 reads TGTGCCATCCTCCGGGAGACAGGGGCCGGTGGCTACACCTTC. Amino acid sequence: CAILRETGAGGYTF.

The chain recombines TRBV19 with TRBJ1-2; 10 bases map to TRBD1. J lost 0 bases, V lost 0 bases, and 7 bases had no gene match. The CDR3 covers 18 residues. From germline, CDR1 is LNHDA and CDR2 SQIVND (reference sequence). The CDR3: CASSIERGQGSSNYGYTF. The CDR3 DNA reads TGTGCCAGTAGTATAGAGAGGGGACAGGGGTCGTCTAACTATGGCTACACCTTC.

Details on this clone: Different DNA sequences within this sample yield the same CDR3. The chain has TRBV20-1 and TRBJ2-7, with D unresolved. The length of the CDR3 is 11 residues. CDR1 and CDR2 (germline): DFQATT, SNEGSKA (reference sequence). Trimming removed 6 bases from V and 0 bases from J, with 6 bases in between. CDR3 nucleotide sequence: TGCAGTGCAGATAGCTCCTACGAGCAGTACTTC. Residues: CSADSSYEQYF.

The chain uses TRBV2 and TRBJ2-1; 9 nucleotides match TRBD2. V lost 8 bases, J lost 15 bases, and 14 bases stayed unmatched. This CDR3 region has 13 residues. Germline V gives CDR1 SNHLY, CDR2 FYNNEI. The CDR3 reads CASFSSGSSSPFF. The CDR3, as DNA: TGTGCCAGCTTTAGTAGCGGGAGTTCATCGCCGTTCTTC. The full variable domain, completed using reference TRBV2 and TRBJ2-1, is EPEVTQTPSHQVTQMGQEVILRCVPISNHLYFYWYRQILGQKVEFLVSFYNNEISEKSEIFDDQFSVERPDGSNFTLKIRSTKLEDSAMYFCASFSSGSSSPFFGPGTRLTVL.

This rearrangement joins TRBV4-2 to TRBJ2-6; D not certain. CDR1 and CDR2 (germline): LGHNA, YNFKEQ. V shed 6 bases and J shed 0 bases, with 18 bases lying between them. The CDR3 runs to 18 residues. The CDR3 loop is CASSYYVALSSGANVLTF. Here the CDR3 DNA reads TGTGCCAGCAGTTATTATGTCGCACTGAGCTCTGGGGCCAACGTCCTGACTTTC.

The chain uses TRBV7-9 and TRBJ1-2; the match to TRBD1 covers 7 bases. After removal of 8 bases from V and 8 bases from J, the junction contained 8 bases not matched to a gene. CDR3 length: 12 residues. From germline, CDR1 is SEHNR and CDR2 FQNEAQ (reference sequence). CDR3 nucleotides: TGTGCCAGCGAAGGGACAGACGAGGGCTACACCTTC. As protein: CASEGTDEGYTF.

The CDR3 loop reads CASSIFNRGYGYTF. DNA of the CDR3: TGTGCCAGTAGTATTTTTAACAGGGGCTATGGCTACACCTTC. The J gene is TRBJ1-2, the V gene TRBV19; 7 bases agree with TRBD1. V shed 3 bases, J shed 4 bases, and the junction held 5 bases outside the gene matches. CDR1 is LNHDA and CDR2 is SQIVND in the germline V gene (reference sequence). This CDR3 has 14 amino acids.

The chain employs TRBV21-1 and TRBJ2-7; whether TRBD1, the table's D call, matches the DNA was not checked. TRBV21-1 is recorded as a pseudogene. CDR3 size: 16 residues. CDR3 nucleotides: TGTGCCAGCAGCAAAAGGCGACAGGCGCCGTCCTACGAGCAGTACTTC. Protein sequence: CASSKRRQAPSYEQYF.

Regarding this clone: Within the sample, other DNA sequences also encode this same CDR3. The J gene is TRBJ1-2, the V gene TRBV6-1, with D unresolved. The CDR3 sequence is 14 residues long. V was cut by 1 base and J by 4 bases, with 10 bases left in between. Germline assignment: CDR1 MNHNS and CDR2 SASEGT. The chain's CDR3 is CASSEGQGGYGYTF. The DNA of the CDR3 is TGTGCCAGCAGTGAAGGACAAGGAGGCTATGGCTACACCTTC.

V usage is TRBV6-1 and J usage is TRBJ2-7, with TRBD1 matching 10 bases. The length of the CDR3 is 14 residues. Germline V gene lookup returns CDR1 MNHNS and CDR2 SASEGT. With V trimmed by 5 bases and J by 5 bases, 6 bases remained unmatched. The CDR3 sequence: CASSQGTGVNEQYF. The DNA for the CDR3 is TGTGCCAGCAGTCAAGGGACAGGGGTGAACGAGCAGTACTTC.

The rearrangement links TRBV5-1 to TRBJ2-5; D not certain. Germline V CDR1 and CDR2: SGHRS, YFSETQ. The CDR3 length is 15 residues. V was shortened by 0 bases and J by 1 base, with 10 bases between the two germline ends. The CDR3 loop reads CASSLGHRVQETQYF. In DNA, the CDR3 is TGCGCCAGCAGCTTGGGGCACAGAGTCCAAGAGACCCAGTACTTC.

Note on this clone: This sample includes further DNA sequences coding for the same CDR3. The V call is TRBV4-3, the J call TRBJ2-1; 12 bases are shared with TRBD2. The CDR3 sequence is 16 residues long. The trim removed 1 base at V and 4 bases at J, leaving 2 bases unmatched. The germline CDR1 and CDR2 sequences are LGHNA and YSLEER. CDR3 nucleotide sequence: TGCGCCAGCAGCCAAGGGGGACTAGCGGGTTACAATGAGCAGTTCTTC. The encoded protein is CASSQGGLAGYNEQFF.

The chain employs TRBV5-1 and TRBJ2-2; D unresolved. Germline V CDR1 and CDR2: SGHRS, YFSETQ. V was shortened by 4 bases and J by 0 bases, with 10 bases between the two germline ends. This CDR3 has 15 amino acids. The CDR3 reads CASSERRANTGELFF. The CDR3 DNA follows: TGCGCCAGCAGCGAGAGACGGGCGAACACCGGGGAGCTGTTTTTT.

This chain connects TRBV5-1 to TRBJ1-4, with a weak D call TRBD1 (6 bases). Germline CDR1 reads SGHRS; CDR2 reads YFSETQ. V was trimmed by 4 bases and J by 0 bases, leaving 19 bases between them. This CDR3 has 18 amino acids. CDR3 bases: TGCGCCAGCAGCATGGGGGGCGTTGGATTGGCAACTAATGAAAAACTGTTTTTT. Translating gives CASSMGGVGLATNEKLFF.

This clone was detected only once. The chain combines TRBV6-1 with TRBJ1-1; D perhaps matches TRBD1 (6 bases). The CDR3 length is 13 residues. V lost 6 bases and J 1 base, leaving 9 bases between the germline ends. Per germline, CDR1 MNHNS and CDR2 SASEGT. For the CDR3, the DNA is TGTGCCAGCAGGAGGGGGGGGAACACTGAAGCTTTCTTT. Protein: CASRRGGNTEAFF.

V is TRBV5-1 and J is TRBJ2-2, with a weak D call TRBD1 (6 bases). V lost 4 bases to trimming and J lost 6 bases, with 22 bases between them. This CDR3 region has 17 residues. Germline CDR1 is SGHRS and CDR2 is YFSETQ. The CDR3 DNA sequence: TGCGCCAGCAGCATACCCCAGGGGCGAAGGGGGTCCGGGGAGCTGTTTTTT. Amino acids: CASSIPQGRRGSGELFF.

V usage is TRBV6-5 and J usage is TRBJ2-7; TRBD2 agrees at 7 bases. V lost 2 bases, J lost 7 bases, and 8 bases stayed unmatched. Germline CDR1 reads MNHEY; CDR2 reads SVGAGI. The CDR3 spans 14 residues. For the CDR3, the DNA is TGTGCCAGCAGTTACCGGGGGGAGGTTTATGAGCAGTACTTC. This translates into CASSYRGEVYEQYF.

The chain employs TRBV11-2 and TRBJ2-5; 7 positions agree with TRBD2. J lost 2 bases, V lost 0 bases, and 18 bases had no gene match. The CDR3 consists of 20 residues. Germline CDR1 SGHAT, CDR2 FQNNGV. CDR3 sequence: CASSLDWAGVSSWGQETQYF. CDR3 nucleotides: TGTGCCAGCAGCTTAGATTGGGCGGGAGTCAGTTCGTGGGGGCAAGAGACCCAGTACTTC.

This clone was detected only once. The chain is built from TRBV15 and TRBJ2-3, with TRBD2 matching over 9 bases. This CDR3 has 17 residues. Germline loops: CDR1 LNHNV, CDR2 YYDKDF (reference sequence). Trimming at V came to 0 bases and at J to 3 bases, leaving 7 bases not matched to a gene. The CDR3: CATSRERPGLATDTQYF. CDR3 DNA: TGTGCCACCAGCAGAGAGAGACCGGGACTAGCAACAGATACGCAGTATTTT.

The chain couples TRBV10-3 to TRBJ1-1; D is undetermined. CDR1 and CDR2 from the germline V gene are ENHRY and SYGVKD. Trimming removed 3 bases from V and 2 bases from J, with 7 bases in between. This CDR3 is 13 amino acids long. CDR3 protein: CAISDSRNTEAFF. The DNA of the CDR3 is TGTGCCATCAGTGATTCTCGAAACACTGAAGCTTTCTTT.

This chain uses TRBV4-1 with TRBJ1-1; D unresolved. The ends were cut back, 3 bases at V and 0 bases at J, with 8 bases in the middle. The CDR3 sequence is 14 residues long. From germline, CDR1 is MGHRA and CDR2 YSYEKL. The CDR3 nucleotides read TGCGCCAGCAGCCAGTGGCAGATGAACACTGAAGCTTTCTTT. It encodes CASSQWQMNTEAFF.

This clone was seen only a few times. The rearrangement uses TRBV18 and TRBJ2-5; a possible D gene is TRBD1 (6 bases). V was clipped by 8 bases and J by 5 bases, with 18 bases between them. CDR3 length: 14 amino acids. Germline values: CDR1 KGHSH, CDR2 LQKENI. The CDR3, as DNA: TGTGCCAGCACTCTACAGGGTCCAACGGAGACCCAGTACTTC. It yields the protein CASTLQGPTETQYF. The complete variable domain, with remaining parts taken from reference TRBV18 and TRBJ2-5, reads NAGVMQNPRHLVRRRGQEARLRCSPMKGHSHVYWYRQLPEEGLKFMVYLQKENIIDESGMPKERFSAEFPKEGPSILRIQQVVRGDSAAYFCASTLQGPTETQYFGPGTRLLVL.

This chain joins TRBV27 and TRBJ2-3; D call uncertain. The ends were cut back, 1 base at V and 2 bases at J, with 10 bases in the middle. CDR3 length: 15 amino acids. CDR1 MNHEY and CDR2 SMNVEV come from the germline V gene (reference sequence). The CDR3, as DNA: TGTGCCAGCAGTTTATTACAATCTCCCACAGATACGCAGTATTTT. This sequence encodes CASSLLQSPTDTQYF.

The CDR3 loop reads CASVLRLAPNEQFF. The CDR3 DNA reads TGTGCCAGCGTTCTGAGACTAGCCCCCAATGAGCAGTTCTTC. V and J are TRBV2 and TRBJ2-1; 7 positions agree with TRBD2. Germline V gene lookup returns CDR1 SNHLY and CDR2 FYNNEI. V shed 8 bases and J 6 bases; nucleotides not matched to a gene: 10. The CDR3 runs 14 residues.

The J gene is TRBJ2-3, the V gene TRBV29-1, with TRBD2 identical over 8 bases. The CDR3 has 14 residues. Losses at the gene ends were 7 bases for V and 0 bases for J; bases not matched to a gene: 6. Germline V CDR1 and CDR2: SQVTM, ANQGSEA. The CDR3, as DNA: TGCAGCGACAAGACTAGCGCTAGCACAGATACGCAGTATTTT. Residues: CSDKTSASTDTQYF.

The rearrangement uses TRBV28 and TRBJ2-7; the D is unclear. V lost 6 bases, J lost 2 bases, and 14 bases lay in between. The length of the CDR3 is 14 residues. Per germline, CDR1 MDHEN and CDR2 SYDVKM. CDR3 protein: CASSRLQFPYEQYF. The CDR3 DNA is TGTGCCAGCAGCCGATTGCAGTTTCCCTACGAGCAGTACTTC.

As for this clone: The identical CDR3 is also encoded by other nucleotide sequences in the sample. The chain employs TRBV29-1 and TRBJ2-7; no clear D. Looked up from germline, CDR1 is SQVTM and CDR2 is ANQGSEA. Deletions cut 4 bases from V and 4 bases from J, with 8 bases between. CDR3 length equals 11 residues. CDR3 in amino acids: CSVVGVYEQYF. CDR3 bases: TGCAGCGTTGTTGGTGTGTACGAGCAGTACTTC.

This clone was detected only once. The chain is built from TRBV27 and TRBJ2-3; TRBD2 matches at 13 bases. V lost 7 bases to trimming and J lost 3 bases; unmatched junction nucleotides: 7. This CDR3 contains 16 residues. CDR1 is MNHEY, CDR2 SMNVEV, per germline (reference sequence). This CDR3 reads CASNLLAGGGTDTQYF. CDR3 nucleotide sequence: TGTGCCAGCAACCTACTAGCGGGAGGGGGTACAGATACGCAGTATTTT.

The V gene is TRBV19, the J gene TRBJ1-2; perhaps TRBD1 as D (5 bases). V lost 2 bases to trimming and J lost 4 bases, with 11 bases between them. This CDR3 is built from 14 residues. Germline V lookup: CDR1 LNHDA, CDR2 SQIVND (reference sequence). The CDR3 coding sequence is TGTGCCAGTAGTATACGAGGGGAGGGCTATGGCTACACCTTC. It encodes CASSIRGEGYGYTF.

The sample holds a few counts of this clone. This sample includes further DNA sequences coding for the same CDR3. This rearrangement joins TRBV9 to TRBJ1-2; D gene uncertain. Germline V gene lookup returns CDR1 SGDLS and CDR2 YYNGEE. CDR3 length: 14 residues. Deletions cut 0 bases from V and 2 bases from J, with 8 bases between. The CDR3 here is CASSVVTGNYGYTF. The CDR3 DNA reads TGTGCCAGCAGCGTAGTCACGGGCAACTATGGCTACACCTTC.

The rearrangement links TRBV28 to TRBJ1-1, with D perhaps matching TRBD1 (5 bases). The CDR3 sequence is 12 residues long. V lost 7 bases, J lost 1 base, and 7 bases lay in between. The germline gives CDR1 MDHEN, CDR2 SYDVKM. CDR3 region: CASTGPNTEAFF. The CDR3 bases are TGTGCCAGCACAGGGCCGAACACTGAAGCTTTCTTT.